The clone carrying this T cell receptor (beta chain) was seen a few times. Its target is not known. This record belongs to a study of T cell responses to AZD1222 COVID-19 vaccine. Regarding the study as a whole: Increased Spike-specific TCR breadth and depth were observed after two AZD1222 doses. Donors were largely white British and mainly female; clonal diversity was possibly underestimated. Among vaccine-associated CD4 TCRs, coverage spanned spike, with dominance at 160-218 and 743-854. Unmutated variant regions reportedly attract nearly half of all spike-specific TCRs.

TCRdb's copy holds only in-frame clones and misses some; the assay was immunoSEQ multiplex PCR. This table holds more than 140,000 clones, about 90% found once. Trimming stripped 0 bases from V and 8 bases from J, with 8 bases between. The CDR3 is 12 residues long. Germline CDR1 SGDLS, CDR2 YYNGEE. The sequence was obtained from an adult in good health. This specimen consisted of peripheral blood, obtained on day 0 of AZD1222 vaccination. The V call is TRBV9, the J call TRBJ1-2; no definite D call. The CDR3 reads CASSVGPGGYTF. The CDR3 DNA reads TGTGCCAGCAGCGTAGGACCGGGAGGCTACACCTTC.